This T cell receptor beta chain appears in the sequencing data of a study of blood T cell repertoires in COVID-19. About the study: COVID-19 samples collected from the United States, Italy and Spain covered acute and convalescent phases.

This CDR3 has 14 amino acids. Germline V gives CDR1 SGHDT, CDR2 YYEEEE. J gave up 7 bases and V 5 bases, and 5 bases lay outside the gene matches. Sequencing used immunoSEQ multiplex PCR; TCRdb keeps in-frame clones, though not all of them. Of fewer than 200,000 clones detected, about 70% appear once; the ten largest clones hold about 9%. This clone was observed once. The chain couples TRBV5-6 to TRBJ1-6; 8 positions agree with TRBD1. Sequencing was done on a sample of peripheral blood. The TCR was taken from a woman between 45 and 65 years old with active or convalescent COVID-19. The CDR3 loop is CASRTQGANSPLHF. In DNA, the CDR3 is TGTGCCAGCAGAACCCAGGGGGCGAATTCACCCCTCCACTTT. Supplemented by reference TRBV5-6 and TRBJ1-6, the full variable domain reads DAGVTQSPTHLIKTRGQQVTLRCSPKSGHDTVSWYQQALGQGPQFIFQYYEEEERQRGNFPDRFSGHQFPNYSSELNVNALLLGDSALYLCASRTQGANSPLHFGNGTRLTVT.